This TCR beta chain was observed in a study of blood T cell repertoires in COVID-19. Background on the study: Nucleic acid was either cDNA or gDNA, and it came from T cells, B-cell-depleted T cells, or PBMCs.

This clone was counted a single time. This table comes from immunoSEQ multiplex PCR, and its TCRdb copy is limited to in-frame clones, with some not included. The table lists around 100,000 clones, roughly nine tenths of them singletons. Germline loops: CDR1 MGHDK, CDR2 SYGVNS. This CDR3 has 13 amino acids. Trimming cost V 8 bases and J 6 bases; bases outside gene matches: 10. The TCR originated in a woman in her sixties with acute or convalescent COVID-19. Source material: peripheral blood. The chain recombines TRBV25-1 with TRBJ2-7, with TRBD2 matching 7 bases. The CDR3 is CASGGGTHGEQYF. Here the CDR3 DNA reads TGTGCCAGCGGGGGGGGTACACATGGCGAGCAGTACTTC.